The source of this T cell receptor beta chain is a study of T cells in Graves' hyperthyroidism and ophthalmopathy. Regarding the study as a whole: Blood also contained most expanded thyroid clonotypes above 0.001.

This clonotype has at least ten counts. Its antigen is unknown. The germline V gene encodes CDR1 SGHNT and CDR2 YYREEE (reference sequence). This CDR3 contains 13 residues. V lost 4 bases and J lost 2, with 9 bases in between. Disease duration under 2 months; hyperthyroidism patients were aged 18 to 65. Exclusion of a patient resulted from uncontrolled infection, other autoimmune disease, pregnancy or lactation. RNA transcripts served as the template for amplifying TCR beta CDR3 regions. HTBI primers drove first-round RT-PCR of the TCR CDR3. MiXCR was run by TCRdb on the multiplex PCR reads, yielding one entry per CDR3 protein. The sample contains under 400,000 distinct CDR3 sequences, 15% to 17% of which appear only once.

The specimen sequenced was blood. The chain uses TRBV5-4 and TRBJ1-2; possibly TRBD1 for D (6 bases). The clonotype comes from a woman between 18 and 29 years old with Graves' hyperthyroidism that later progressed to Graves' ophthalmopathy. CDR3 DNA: TGTGCCAGCAGCACCCAGGGGAACTATGGCTACACCTTC. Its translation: CASSTQGNYGYTF.